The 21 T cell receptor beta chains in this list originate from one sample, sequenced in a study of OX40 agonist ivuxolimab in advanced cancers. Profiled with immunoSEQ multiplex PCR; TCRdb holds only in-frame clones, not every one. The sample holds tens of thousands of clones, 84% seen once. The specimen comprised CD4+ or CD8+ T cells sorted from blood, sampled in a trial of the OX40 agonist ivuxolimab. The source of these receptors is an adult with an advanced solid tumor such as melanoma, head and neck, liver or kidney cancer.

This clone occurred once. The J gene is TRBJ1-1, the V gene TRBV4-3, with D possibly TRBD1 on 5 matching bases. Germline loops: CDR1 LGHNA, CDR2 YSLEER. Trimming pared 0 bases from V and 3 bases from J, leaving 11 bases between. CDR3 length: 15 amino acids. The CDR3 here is CASSQDLGADTEAFF. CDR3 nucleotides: TGCGCCAGCAGCCAAGATCTAGGGGCGGACACTGAAGCTTTCTTT.

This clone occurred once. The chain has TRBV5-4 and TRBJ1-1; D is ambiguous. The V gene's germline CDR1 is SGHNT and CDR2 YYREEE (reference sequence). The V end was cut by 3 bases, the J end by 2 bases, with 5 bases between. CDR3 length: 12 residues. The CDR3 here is CASSSQNTEAFF. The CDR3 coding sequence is TGTGCCAGCAGCTCCCAAAACACTGAAGCTTTCTTT.

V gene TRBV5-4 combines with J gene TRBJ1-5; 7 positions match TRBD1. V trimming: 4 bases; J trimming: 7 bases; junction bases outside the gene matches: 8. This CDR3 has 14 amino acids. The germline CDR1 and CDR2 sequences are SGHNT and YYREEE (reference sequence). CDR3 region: CASSIDRAGQPQHF. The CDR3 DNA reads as TGTGCCAGCAGCATCGACAGGGCTGGCCAGCCCCAGCATTTT.

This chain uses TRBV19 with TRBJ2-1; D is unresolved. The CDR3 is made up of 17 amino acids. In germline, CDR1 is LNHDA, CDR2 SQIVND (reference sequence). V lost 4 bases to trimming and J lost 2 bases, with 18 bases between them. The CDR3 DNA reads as TGTGCCAGTAGTACCGACTCATCCCAAGACGCCTACAATGAGCAGTTCTTC. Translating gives CASSTDSSQDAYNEQFF. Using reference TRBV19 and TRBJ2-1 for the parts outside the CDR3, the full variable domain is DGGITQSPKYLFRKEGQNVTLSCEQNLNHDAMYWYRQDPGQGLRLIYYSQIVNDFQKGDIAEGYSVSREKKESFPLTVTSAQKNPTAFYLCASSTDSSQDAYNEQFFGPGTRLTVL.

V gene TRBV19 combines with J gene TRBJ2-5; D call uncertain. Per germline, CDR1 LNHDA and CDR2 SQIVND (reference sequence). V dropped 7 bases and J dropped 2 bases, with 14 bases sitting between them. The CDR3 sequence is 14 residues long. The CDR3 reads CASISIPLQETQYF. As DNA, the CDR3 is TGTGCCAGTATAAGCATACCCTTACAAGAGACCCAGTACTTC.

The CDR3 DNA reads TGTGCCAGCAGCCTCGATACGTCTAGTCCAGATACGCAGTATTTT. Residues: CASSLDTSSPDTQYF. The V and J genes are TRBV5-5 and TRBJ2-3; D is unresolved. Germline-derived CDR1 and CDR2 are SGHKS and YYEKEE (reference sequence). This CDR3 comprises 15 residues. The V end lost 4 bases, the J end lost 4 bases, and 16 bases lay between the germline ends. Using reference TRBV5-5 and TRBJ2-3 for the parts outside the CDR3, the full variable domain is DAGVTQSPTHLIKTRGQQVTLRCSPISGHKSVSWYQQVLGQGPQFIFQYYEKEERGRGNFPDRFSARQFPNYSSELNVNALLLGDSALYLCASSLDTSSPDTQYFGPGTRLTVL.

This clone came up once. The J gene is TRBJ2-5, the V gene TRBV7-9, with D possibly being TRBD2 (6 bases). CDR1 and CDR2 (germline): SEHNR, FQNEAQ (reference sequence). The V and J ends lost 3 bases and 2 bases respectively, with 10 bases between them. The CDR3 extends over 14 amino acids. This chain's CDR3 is CASSFGGPQETQYF. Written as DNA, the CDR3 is TGTGCCAGCAGCTTCGGGGGTCCTCAAGAGACCCAGTACTTC.

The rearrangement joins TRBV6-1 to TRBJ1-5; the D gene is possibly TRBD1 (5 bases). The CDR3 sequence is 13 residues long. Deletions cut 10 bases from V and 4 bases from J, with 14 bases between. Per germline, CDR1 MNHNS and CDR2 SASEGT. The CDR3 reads CATLRELNQPQHF. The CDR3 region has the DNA TGTGCCACCCTCAGGGAGTTGAATCAGCCCCAGCATTTT.

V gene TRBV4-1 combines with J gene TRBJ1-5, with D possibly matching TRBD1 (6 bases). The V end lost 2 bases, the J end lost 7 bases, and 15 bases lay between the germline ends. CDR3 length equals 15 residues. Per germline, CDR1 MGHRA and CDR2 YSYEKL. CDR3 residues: CASSQQQGLWQPQHF. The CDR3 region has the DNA TGCGCCAGCAGCCAACAACAGGGTTTGTGGCAGCCCCAGCATTTT.

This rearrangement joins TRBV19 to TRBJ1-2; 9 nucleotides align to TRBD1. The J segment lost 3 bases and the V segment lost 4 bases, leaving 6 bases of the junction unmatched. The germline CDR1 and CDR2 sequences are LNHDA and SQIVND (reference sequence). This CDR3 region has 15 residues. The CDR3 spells CASSTYRGPDYGYTF. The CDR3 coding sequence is TGTGCCAGTAGTACCTACAGGGGGCCCGACTATGGCTACACCTTC. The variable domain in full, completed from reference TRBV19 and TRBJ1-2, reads DGGITQSPKYLFRKEGQNVTLSCEQNLNHDAMYWYRQDPGQGLRLIYYSQIVNDFQKGDIAEGYSVSREKKESFPLTVTSAQKNPTAFYLCASSTYRGPDYGYTFGSGTRLTVV.

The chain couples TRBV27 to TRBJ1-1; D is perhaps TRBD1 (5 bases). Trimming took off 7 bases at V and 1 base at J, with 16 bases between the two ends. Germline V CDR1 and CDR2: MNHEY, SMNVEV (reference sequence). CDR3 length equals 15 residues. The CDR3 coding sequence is TGTGCCAGCACCCCAAATTTTCAGGGGAACACTGAAGCTTTCTTT. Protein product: CASTPNFQGNTEAFF.

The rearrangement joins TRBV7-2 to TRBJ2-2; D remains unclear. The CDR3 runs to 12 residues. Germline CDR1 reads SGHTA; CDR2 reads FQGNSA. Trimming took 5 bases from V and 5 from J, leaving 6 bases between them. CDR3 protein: CASSGRTGELFF. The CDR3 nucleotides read TGTGCCAGCAGCGGGCGAACCGGGGAGCTGTTTTTT.

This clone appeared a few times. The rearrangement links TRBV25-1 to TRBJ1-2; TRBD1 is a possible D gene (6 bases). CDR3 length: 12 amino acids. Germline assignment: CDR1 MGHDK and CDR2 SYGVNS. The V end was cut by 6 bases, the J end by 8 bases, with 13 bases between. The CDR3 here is CASSVGDTGYTF. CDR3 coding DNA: TGTGCCAGCAGCGTGGGGGACACGGGCTACACCTTC.

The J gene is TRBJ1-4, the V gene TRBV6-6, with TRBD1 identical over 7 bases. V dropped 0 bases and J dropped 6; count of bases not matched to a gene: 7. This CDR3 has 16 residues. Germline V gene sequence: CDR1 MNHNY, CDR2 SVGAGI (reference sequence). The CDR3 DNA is TGTGCCAGCAGTTACTCGAGCCACAGGGGACATGAAAAACTGTTTTTT. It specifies CASSYSSHRGHEKLFF.

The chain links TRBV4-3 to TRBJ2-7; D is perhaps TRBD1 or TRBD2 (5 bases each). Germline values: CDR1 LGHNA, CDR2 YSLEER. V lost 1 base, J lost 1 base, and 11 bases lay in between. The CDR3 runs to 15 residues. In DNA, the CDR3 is TGCGCCAGCAGCCAAGGGGACCCCGCTTCCTACGAGCAGTACTTC. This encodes CASSQGDPASYEQYF.

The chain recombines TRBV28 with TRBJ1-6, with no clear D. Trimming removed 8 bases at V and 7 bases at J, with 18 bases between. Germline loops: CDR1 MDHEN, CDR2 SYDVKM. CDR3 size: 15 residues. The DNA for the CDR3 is TGTGCCAGCGCATTGAGCGTGGGTCAAAATTCACCCCTCCACTTT. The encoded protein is CASALSVGQNSPLHF.

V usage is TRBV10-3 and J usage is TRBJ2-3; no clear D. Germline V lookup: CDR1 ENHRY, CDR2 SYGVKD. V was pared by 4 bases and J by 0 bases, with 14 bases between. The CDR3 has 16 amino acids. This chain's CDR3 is CAISVYQVSSTDTQYF. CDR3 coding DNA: TGTGCCATCAGTGTTTACCAGGTATCAAGCACAGATACGCAGTATTTT.

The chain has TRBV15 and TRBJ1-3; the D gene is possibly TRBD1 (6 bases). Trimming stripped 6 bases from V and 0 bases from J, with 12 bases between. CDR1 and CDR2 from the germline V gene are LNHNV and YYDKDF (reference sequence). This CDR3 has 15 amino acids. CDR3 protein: CATSNDRISGNTIYF. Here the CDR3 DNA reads TGTGCCACCAGTAACGACAGGATCTCTGGAAACACCATATATTTT.

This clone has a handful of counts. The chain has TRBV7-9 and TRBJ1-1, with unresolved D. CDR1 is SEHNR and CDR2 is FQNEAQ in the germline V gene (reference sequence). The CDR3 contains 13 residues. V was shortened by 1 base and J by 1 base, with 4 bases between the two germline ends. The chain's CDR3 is CASSLEGNTEAFF. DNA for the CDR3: TGTGCCAGCAGCTTAGAGGGGAACACTGAAGCTTTCTTT.

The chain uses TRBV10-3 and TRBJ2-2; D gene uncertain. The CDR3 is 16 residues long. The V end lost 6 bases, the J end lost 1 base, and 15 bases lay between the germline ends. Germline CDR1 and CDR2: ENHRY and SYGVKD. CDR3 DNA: TGTGCCATCAGAGACGAAACGGGCGGGAACACCGGGGAGCTGTTTTTT. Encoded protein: CAIRDETGGNTGELFF.

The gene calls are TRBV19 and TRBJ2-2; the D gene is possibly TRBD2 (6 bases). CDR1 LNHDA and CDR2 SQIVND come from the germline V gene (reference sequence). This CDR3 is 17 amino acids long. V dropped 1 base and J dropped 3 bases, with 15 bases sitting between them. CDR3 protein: CASSIVAVGADTGELFF. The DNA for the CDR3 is TGTGCCAGTAGTATAGTAGCGGTTGGAGCGGACACCGGGGAGCTGTTTTTT.